Listed here are 20 T cell receptor beta chains from one sample, sequenced in a study of control samples from healthy donors and cancer patients. Assay used: immunoSEQ multiplex PCR; TCRdb lists only in-frame clones, some missing. The repertoire holds 120,000 or so clones, with approximately 89% as singletons. Sequencing was performed on blood. These receptors originate from a man between 60 and 75 years old in good health.

This clone showed up just once. The sample contains more than one DNA sequence encoding this CDR3. The chain carries TRBV12-3 or TRBV12-4 and TRBJ2-7; 8 bases line up with TRBD2. The CDR3 totals 13 residues. V was pared by 5 bases and J by 4 bases, with 4 bases of the junction left unmatched. In DNA, the CDR3 is TGTGCCAGCAGTCTTAGCGGGGCGTACGAGCAGTACTTC. It encodes CASSLSGAYEQYF.

The gene calls are TRBV3-1 (or the pseudogene TRBV3-2) and TRBJ1-1; 9 bases align to TRBD1. The junction had 5 bases not matched to a gene; V was cut back by 0 bases and J by 6 bases. The CDR3 has 15 amino acids. The V gene's germline CDR1 is LGHDT and CDR2 YNNKEL (reference sequence). The CDR3 sequence: CASSQEGQGRAEAFF. The CDR3 DNA follows: TGTGCCAGCAGCCAAGAGGGACAGGGTCGGGCTGAAGCTTTCTTT.

Turning to this clone: A clone one base away is much larger, so this may be a read error. Different DNA sequences within this sample yield the same CDR3. The rearrangement joins TRBV6-1 to TRBJ1-2; 8 bases are a match to TRBD1. Trimming took 5 bases from V and 3 from J; bases not matched to a gene: 2. This CDR3 is built from 13 residues. The germline V gene encodes CDR1 MNHNS and CDR2 SASEGT. CDR3 protein: CASSPTGDYGYTF. Here the CDR3 DNA reads TGTGCCAGCAGTCCGACAGGGGACTATGGCTACACCTTC.

V and J are TRBV5-6 and TRBJ2-3; 10 nucleotides line up with TRBD1. The germline V gene has CDR1 SGHDT and CDR2 YYEEEE. Trimming cost V 2 bases and J 7 bases; bases outside gene matches: 7. This CDR3 comprises 15 residues. CDR3 sequence reads: CASSLRDRGIHTQYF. DNA for the CDR3: TGTGCCAGCAGCTTACGGGACAGGGGTATACATACGCAGTATTTT.

The chain recombines TRBV18 with TRBJ2-5; 7 bases are shared with TRBD2. CDR3 length equals 13 residues. The V segment lost 2 bases and the J segment 7 bases; nucleotides outside the gene matches: 4. Germline CDR1 is KGHSH and CDR2 is LQKENI. CDR3 region: CASSPGEGRTQYF. For the CDR3, the DNA is TGTGCCAGCTCACCAGGGGAGGGCCGGACCCAGTACTTC.

The gene calls are TRBV6-2 or TRBV6-3 and TRBJ2-5; TRBD1 or TRBD2 may be the D gene (5 bases each). Germline V gene data show CDR1 as MNHEY and CDR2 as SVGEGT. V lost 5 bases to trimming and J lost 5 bases, with 18 bases between them. This CDR3 region has 15 residues. The CDR3, as DNA: TGTGCCAGCAGTCCGCCCTGGGGGACGGGGGAGACCCAGTACTTC. Amino acid sequence: CASSPPWGTGETQYF.

CDR3 DNA sequence: TGTGCCAGCTCACCATCACGACAGGGGATGAACACTGAAGCTTTCTTT. Translated, it gives CASSPSRQGMNTEAFF. The rearrangement links TRBV18 to TRBJ1-1; 8 bases agree with TRBD1. CDR3 size: 16 residues. Trimming at V came to 2 bases and at J to 0 bases, leaving 5 bases not matched to a gene. Germline assignment: CDR1 KGHSH and CDR2 LQKENI.

This chain uses TRBV18 with TRBJ2-1; D unclear. The CDR3 has 12 amino acids. The V end was cut by 5 bases, the J end by 4 bases, with 6 bases between. Germline V gives CDR1 KGHSH, CDR2 LQKENI. The CDR3 loop is CASSVSYNEQFF. CDR3 coding DNA: TGTGCCAGCTCAGTAAGTTACAATGAGCAGTTCTTC.

This clone came up once. The chain uses TRBV6-5 and TRBJ2-7; 7 nucleotides match TRBD1. CDR1 MNHEY and CDR2 SVGAGI come from the germline V gene. CDR3 length: 13 residues. The junction had 5 bases not matched to a gene; V was cut back by 6 bases and J by 3 bases. This chain's CDR3 is CASRRRDSYEQYF. CDR3 coding DNA: TGTGCCAGCAGACGCCGGGACAGCTACGAGCAGTACTTC.

The V gene is TRBV25-1, the J gene TRBJ1-4; D might be TRBD1 (5 bases). The CDR3 has 14 amino acids. V lost 2 bases to trimming and J lost 8 bases, with 12 bases between them. Germline assignment: CDR1 MGHDK and CDR2 SYGVNS. The CDR3 protein is CASSETGSFEKLFF. CDR3 DNA: TGTGCCAGCAGTGAAACAGGTTCGTTCGAAAAACTGTTTTTT.

The CDR3 sequence: CASSLGYGYTF. DNA of the CDR3: TGTGCCAGCAGCTTGGGCTATGGCTACACCTTC. The rearrangement links TRBV5-6 to TRBJ1-2; D not resolved. The CDR3 contains 11 residues. Trimming took off 0 bases at V and 4 bases at J, with 1 base between the two ends. Germline V gives CDR1 SGHDT, CDR2 YYEEEE.

The chain joins TRBV6-2 or TRBV6-3 to TRBJ2-7; 9 bases agree with TRBD1. V shed 5 bases and J 8 bases; nucleotides not matched to a gene: 7. The V gene's germline CDR1 is MNHEY and CDR2 SVGEGT. This CDR3 is built from 13 residues. CDR3 DNA sequence: TGTGCCAGCAGTGACTTGACAGGGGGTAAGCAGTACTTC. Its protein is CASSDLTGGKQYF.

The chain employs TRBV19 and TRBJ1-2; 10 nucleotides line up with TRBD1. CDR1 and CDR2 (germline): LNHDA, SQIVND (reference sequence). This CDR3 has 13 amino acids. Unmatched junction bases numbered 6, after V lost 7 bases and J lost 7 bases. DNA of the CDR3: TGTGCCAGTACCTGGGACAGGGGAGGTGGCTACACCTTC. The encoded protein is CASTWDRGGGYTF.

This rearrangement joins TRBV19 to TRBJ1-5; 10 bases map to TRBD1. The CDR3 is made up of 15 amino acids. CDR1 is LNHDA and CDR2 is SQIVND in the germline V gene (reference sequence). V was clipped by 5 bases and J by 5 bases; unmatched bases: 6. The CDR3: CASSLGQGRYQPQHF. The CDR3 DNA sequence: TGTGCCAGTAGTCTGGGACAGGGGCGGTATCAGCCCCAGCATTTT.

This clone appeared once. A read error may produce the germline difference seen at one junction end. V gene TRBV5-4 combines with J gene TRBJ2-3, with 11 bases matching TRBD1. CDR3 length equals 14 residues. Germline CDR1 and CDR2: SGHNT and YYREEE (reference sequence). The chain's CDR3 is CASSLDRGLNGQYF. The CDR3 bases are TGTGCCAGCAGTTTGGACAGGGGGCTTAACGGGCAGTATTTT. The variable domain in full, completed from reference TRBV5-4 and TRBJ2-3, reads ETGVTQSPTHLIKTRGQQVTLRCSSQSGHNTVSWYQQALGQGPQFIFQYYREEENGRGNFPPRFSGLQFPNYSSELNVNALELDDSALYLCASSLDRGLNGQYFGPGTRLTVL.

The chain links TRBV13 to TRBJ2-7; D uncertain. Germline V gene data show CDR1 as PRHDT and CDR2 as FYEKMQ (reference sequence). Trimming removed 2 bases at V and 2 bases at J, with 4 bases between. CDR3 length: 12 residues. CDR3: CASSLYTYEQYF. CDR3 bases: TGTGCCAGCAGCTTATATACCTACGAGCAGTACTTC.

The chain couples TRBV6-2 or TRBV6-3 to TRBJ2-7, with TRBD1 identical over 8 bases. Trimming cost V 4 bases and J 2 bases; bases outside gene matches: 4. Germline assignment: CDR1 MNHEY and CDR2 SVGEGT. This CDR3 is built from 14 residues. The DNA for the CDR3 is TGTGCCAGCAGTTTTGGACAGGGTCCCTACGAGCAGTACTTC. It specifies CASSFGQGPYEQYF.

The CDR3 DNA sequence: TGTGCCAGCAGCGCAGGGGCTGGGCCGGGCTCTGGAAACACCATATATTTT. Its protein is CASSAGAGPGSGNTIYF. The chain links TRBV9 to TRBJ1-3; tentatively, D is TRBD1 (6 bases). The V and J ends lost 3 bases and 0 bases respectively, with 16 bases between them. The CDR3 contains 17 residues. CDR1 is SGDLS, CDR2 YYNGEE, per germline.

This clone was seen a single time. The rearrangement joins TRBV7-2 to TRBJ2-7; D is undetermined. From germline, CDR1 is SGHTA and CDR2 FQGNSA. The length of the CDR3 is 14 residues. Trimming removed 1 base from V and 0 bases from J, with 7 bases in between. CDR3 in amino acids: CASSLGVTSYEQYF. The CDR3 nucleotides read TGTGCCAGCAGCTTAGGAGTCACCTCCTACGAGCAGTACTTC.

The V call is TRBV6-5, the J call TRBJ2-3; D not certain. Germline values: CDR1 MNHEY, CDR2 SVGAGI. Trimming took 5 bases from V and 7 from J, leaving 16 bases between them. CDR3 length: 14 amino acids. The CDR3 sequence is CASSTSGSVYTQYF. The CDR3, as DNA: TGTGCCAGCAGTACTTCCGGGTCAGTCTATACGCAGTATTTT.